One sample yielded the 14 T cell receptor beta chains listed below, sequenced in a study of CD8+ T cells in alopecia areata. Once RNA had been extracted, it was reverse transcribed into cDNA to act as the sequencing template. Repertoires were generated with immunoSEQ multiplex PCR, while TCRdb's copy carries only in-frame clones and drops some. Of about 150,000 clones listed, around 87% are singletons. The sequences come from CD8+ T cells sorted from blood, collected at week 0. These receptors originate from a human donor with alopecia areata.

This chain uses TRBV20-1 with TRBJ2-3; tentatively, D is TRBD1 or TRBD2 (5 bases each). Trimming removed 3 bases from V and 12 bases from J, with 13 bases in between. Germline V CDR1 and CDR2: DFQATT, SNEGSKA (reference sequence). This CDR3 has 11 residues. CDR3 protein: CSASSGPNQYF. CDR3 nucleotides: TGCAGTGCTAGTTCGGGACCGAATCAGTATTTT.

The chain is built from TRBV6-5 and TRBJ2-2, with D unclear. Trimming cost V 6 bases and J 6 bases, with 14 bases left between them. Germline CDR1 reads MNHEY; CDR2 reads SVGAGI. The CDR3 is 14 amino acids. The CDR3 coding sequence is TGTGCCAGCAGCCTCCCCACCACCCCCGGGGAGCTGTTTTTT. Its protein product is CASSLPTTPGELFF.

The chain carries TRBV6-5 and TRBJ1-1; D possibly corresponds to TRBD1 (6 bases). Per the germline V gene, CDR1 is MNHEY and CDR2 is SVGAGI. CDR3 length equals 14 residues. The V end was cut by 7 bases, the J end by 1 base, with 13 bases between. The CDR3 DNA reads TGTGCCAGCACCAGGGGACGGGGGAACACTGAAGCTTTCTTT. It specifies CASTRGRGNTEAFF.

The chain couples TRBV7-2 to TRBJ1-4; D is undetermined. The CDR3 contains 14 residues. Per germline, CDR1 SGHTA and CDR2 FQGNSA. V lost 5 bases and J lost 7, with 14 bases in between. CDR3 nucleotides: TGTGCCAGCAGCCCTGGATTCTGGGGTGAAAAACTGTTTTTT. Its protein product is CASSPGFWGEKLFF.

The chain combines TRBV19 with TRBJ2-7; D perhaps matches TRBD2 (6 bases). The CDR3 sequence is 13 residues long. V was clipped by 4 bases and J by 3 bases, with 10 bases between them. The germline V gene encodes CDR1 LNHDA and CDR2 SQIVND (reference sequence). CDR3 DNA sequence: TGTGCCAGTAGTACGGCCGGGAGCTACGAGCAGTACTTC. It specifies CASSTAGSYEQYF. The whole variable domain, filled in from reference TRBV19 and TRBJ2-7, reads DGGITQSPKYLFRKEGQNVTLSCEQNLNHDAMYWYRQDPGQGLRLIYYSQIVNDFQKGDIAEGYSVSREKKESFPLTVTSAQKNPTAFYLCASSTAGSYEQYFGPGTRLTVT.

The chain combines TRBV27 with TRBJ2-2; no firm D call. Between the trimmed V and J ends, which lost 2 bases and 6 bases, there was a span of 7 bases. The germline V gene has CDR1 MNHEY and CDR2 SMNVEV (reference sequence). The CDR3 spans 13 residues. The CDR3 region is CASSLLPPGELFF. In nucleotides, the CDR3 is TGTGCCAGCAGTTTACTACCCCCCGGGGAGCTGTTTTTT.

The V gene is TRBV19, the J gene TRBJ2-7, with a weak D call TRBD1 (6 bases). This CDR3 has 14 amino acids. Germline V lookup: CDR1 LNHDA, CDR2 SQIVND (reference sequence). Trimming took off 5 bases at V and 3 bases at J, with 14 bases between the two ends. CDR3 residues: CASSARDIVYEQYF. For the CDR3, the DNA is TGTGCCAGTAGTGCCAGGGACATAGTCTACGAGCAGTACTTC.

The rearrangement uses TRBV13 and TRBJ2-1; TRBD1 or TRBD2 may be the D gene (5 bases each). Per the germline V gene, CDR1 is PRHDT and CDR2 is FYEKMQ (reference sequence). CDR3 length: 12 residues. The germline V and J ends were trimmed by 5 bases and 13 bases, with 15 bases remaining between them. In DNA form, the CDR3 reads TGTGCCAGCAGCCCCACCGGGGACCCTCAGTTCTTC. It yields the protein CASSPTGDPQFF.

This sequence joins TRBV27 and TRBJ1-2; D might be TRBD1 (5 bases). Trimming removed 4 bases from V and 4 bases from J, with 10 bases in between. The length of the CDR3 is 13 residues. CDR1 is MNHEY, CDR2 SMNVEV, per germline (reference sequence). This chain's CDR3 is CASSSPGGYGYTF. CDR3 DNA sequence: TGTGCCAGCAGTTCCCCCGGGGGCTATGGCTACACCTTC.

The chain combines TRBV19 with TRBJ1-1, with 9 bases that match TRBD1. V trimming: 5 bases; J trimming: 5 bases; junction bases outside the gene matches: 12. The CDR3 covers 16 residues. Germline-derived CDR1 and CDR2 are LNHDA and SQIVND (reference sequence). The CDR3 nucleotides are TGTGCCAGTAGTGGGGGGGACAGGGTCATTTGGACTGAAGCTTTCTTT. This encodes CASSGGDRVIWTEAFF. The whole variable domain, filled in from reference TRBV19 and TRBJ1-1, reads DGGITQSPKYLFRKEGQNVTLSCEQNLNHDAMYWYRQDPGQGLRLIYYSQIVNDFQKGDIAEGYSVSREKKESFPLTVTSAQKNPTAFYLCASSGGDRVIWTEAFFGQGTRLTVV.

This sequence joins TRBV5-4 and TRBJ2-3, with TRBD2 matching 9 bases. Germline-derived CDR1 and CDR2 are SGHNT and YYREEE (reference sequence). J lost 2 bases, V lost 1 base, and 5 bases had no gene match. CDR3 length: 16 residues. CDR3 amino acids: CASSLSLAGNTDTQYF. In DNA, the CDR3 is TGTGCCAGCAGCTTGTCCCTAGCGGGGAACACAGATACGCAGTATTTT.

The V gene is TRBV27, the J gene TRBJ1-1; D gene uncertain. The CDR3 totals 14 residues. Looked up from germline, CDR1 is MNHEY and CDR2 is SMNVEV (reference sequence). Trimming stripped 5 bases from V and 0 bases from J, with 10 bases between. In DNA form, the CDR3 reads TGTGCCAGCAGTAGGTTCAAGATGAACACTGAAGCTTTCTTT. This sequence encodes CASSRFKMNTEAFF.

The CDR3 DNA reads as TGTGCCAGCAGGGAAGATGGGGGACTATCCCCCGGGGAGCTGTTTTTT. Encoded protein: CASREDGGLSPGELFF. This chain joins TRBV25-1 and TRBJ2-2, with 7 positions matching TRBD2. This CDR3 is built from 16 residues. V was clipped by 6 bases and J by 6 bases; unmatched bases: 13. CDR1 is MGHDK, CDR2 SYGVNS, per germline.

V is TRBV19 and J is TRBJ2-1, with TRBD1 matching over 8 bases. Germline CDR1 is LNHDA and CDR2 is SQIVND (reference sequence). The J segment lost 0 bases and the V segment lost 8 bases, leaving 6 bases of the junction unmatched. The CDR3 is 15 residues long. CDR3 protein: CASSMTGDSYNEQFF. DNA for the CDR3: TGTGCCAGTTCCATGACAGGGGACTCCTACAATGAGCAGTTCTTC.